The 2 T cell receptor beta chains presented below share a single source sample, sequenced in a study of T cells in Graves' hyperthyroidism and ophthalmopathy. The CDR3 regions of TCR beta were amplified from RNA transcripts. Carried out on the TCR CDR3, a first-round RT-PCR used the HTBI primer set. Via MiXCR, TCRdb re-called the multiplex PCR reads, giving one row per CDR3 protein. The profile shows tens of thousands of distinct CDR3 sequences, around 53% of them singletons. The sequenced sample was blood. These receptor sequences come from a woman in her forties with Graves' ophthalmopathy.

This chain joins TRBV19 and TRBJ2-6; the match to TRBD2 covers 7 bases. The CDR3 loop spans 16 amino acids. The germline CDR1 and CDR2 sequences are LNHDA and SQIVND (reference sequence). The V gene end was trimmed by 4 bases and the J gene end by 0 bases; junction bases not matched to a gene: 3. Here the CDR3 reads CASSTVAGSGANVLTF. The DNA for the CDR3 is TGTGCCAGTAGTACCGTAGCGGGCTCTGGGGCCAACGTCCTGACTTTC.

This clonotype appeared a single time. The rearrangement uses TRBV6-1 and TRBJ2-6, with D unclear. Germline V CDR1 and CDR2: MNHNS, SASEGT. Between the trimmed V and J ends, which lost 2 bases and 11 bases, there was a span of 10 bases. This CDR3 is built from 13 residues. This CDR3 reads CASSEHVAYVLTF. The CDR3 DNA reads TGTGCCAGCAGTGAACACGTAGCCTACGTCCTGACTTTC.